This TCR beta chain was obtained from a study of vaccination effects on CD4 cells after COVID-19. The study, taken as a whole, reports: Whether induced by infection or by vaccine, clones showed marked clonal contraction late after vaccination. In vaccinees who were healthy, merely 1 out of 255 vaccine-induced clones cross-reacted with common cold coronaviruses.

The culture ran for around nine days before CD4+ T cells were isolated. Participants got two doses of BNT162b2 or mRNA-1273 vaccine. Neither prior SARS-CoV-2 infection nor positive nucleocapsid antibodies were present in the vaccine recipients. IL-2 medium supplanted half the medium on days 3 and 7. Of note for this clone: No antigen is known for it.

Some clones are missing from TCRdb's copy, which holds only in-frame ones; the method was immunoSEQ multiplex PCR. This table has 43,000 or so clones, 55% to 75% appearing once. The origin of this receptor is a human donor who received a COVID-19 vaccine. The specimen was CD4+ T cells from PBMCs cultured without peptide, collected after COVID-19 vaccination.

Here the CDR3 reads CAWSGGTAIQYF. The CDR3 DNA reads as TGTGCCTGGAGCGGGGGGACAGCTATTCAGTACTTC. The V and J genes are TRBV30 and TRBJ2-4; D is tentatively TRBD1 or TRBD2 (7 bases each). Per germline, CDR1 GTSNPN and CDR2 SVGIG (reference sequence). Between the trimmed V and J ends, which lost 3 bases and 10 bases, there was a span of 13 bases. The CDR3 covers 12 residues. Filled out from reference TRBV30 and TRBJ2-4, the complete variable domain reads SQTIHQWPATLVQPVGSPLSLECTVEGTSNPNLYWYRQAAGRGLQLLFYSVGIGQISSEVPQNLSASRPQDRQFILSSKKLLLSDSGFYLCAWSGGTAIQYFGAGTRLSVL.